Listed below are T cell receptor beta chains from one sample, sequenced in a study of blood T cell repertoires in COVID-19. TCRdb's table, derived via immunoSEQ multiplex PCR, lists solely in-frame clones and lacks some. In the table there are about 56,000 clones, about 91% of which are singletons. Sequenced material: peripheral blood. Source of these receptors: a woman between 55 and 75 years old with COVID-19, enrolled during active disease. Both conserved end residues are part of each CDR3. Fields, in order: D gene, clone size, J gene, V gene, CDR3 DNA, CDR3 protein. D genes are given only for firm matches. Expanded clones get a size class; other rows say once, few or many, or leave the size out.

D: TRBD2; size: NA; J: TRBJ2-3; V: TRBV9; DNA: TGTGCCAGCAGCGCGGAGGCGGGGGGACTAGGAACAGATACGCAGTATTTT; CDR3: CASSAEAGGLGTDTQYF
D: NA; size: once; J: TRBJ1-2; V: TRBV7-8; DNA: TGTGCCAGCAGCTTTTGGGCAGGCCAGAGTAGTTGGGGCTACACCTTC; CDR3: CASSFWAGQSSWGYTF
D: TRBD2; size: NA; J: TRBJ2-7; V: TRBV5-1; DNA: TGCGCCAGCAGCCCTCAAGGAGCGGGAGGTTCTCAGCAGTACTTC; CDR3: CASSPQGAGGSQQYF
D: NA; size: NA; J: TRBJ1-4; V: TRBV5-6; DNA: TGTGCCAGCAGCTTGGAGGCTTACTCGGGGAAACTGTTTTTT; CDR3: CASSLEAYSGKLFF
D: NA; size: once; J: TRBJ1-2; V: TRBV15; DNA: TGTGCCACCAGCAGCCTAAATTTCCGGGAGGCCCCTGACTTC; CDR3: CATSSLNFREAPDF
D: NA; size: NA; J: TRBJ2-7; V: TRBV4-3; DNA: TGCGCCAGCTCCCGCGGGCCCTCCTACGAGCAGTACTTC; CDR3: CASSRGPSYEQYF
D: NA; size: NA; J: TRBJ1-5; V: TRBV19; DNA: TGTGCCACCCGGGGGGCCGGAACCTTCAATCAGCCCCAGCATTTT; CDR3: CATRGAGTFNQPQHF
D: TRBD1; size: NA; J: TRBJ2-1; V: TRBV19; DNA: TGTGCCAGTACTCAGACAGGGGTGGCCTACAATGAGCAGTTCTTC; CDR3: CASTQTGVAYNEQFF
D: NA; size: NA; J: TRBJ2-7; V: TRBV28; DNA: TGTGCCAGCAGTTTTGGGCAGGACTACGAGCAGTACTTC; CDR3: CASSFGQDYEQYF
D: TRBD2; size: NA; J: TRBJ2-5; V: TRBV9; DNA: TGTGCCAGCAGCTCCAGCGGGGGCCAAGAGACCCAGTACTTC; CDR3: CASSSSGGQETQYF
D: NA; size: NA; J: TRBJ2-7; V: TRBV4-2; DNA: TGTGCCAGCAGCCAAGAAAATCAGGGAATCTACGAGCAGTACTTC; CDR3: CASSQENQGIYEQYF
D: TRBD1; size: NA; J: TRBJ2-7; V: TRBV5-4; DNA: TGTGCCAGCAGCGAACCGGGACAGCGCTACGAGCAGTACTTC; CDR3: CASSEPGQRYEQYF
D: NA; size: once; J: TRBJ2-7; V: TRBV6-5; DNA: TGTGCCAGCAGTTATTTCCGGCAGGGATCCTACGAGCAGTACTTC; CDR3: CASSYFRQGSYEQYF
D: TRBD2; size: NA; J: TRBJ2-1; V: TRBV3-1/TRBV3-2; DNA: TGTGCCAGCAGCCAAGATAGGTTATCAGGAGCGGGGGAGTACAATGAGCAGTTCTTC; CDR3: CASSQDRLSGAGEYNEQFF
D: NA; size: NA; J: TRBJ1-1; V: TRBV19; DNA: TGTGCCAGCCGGAGGGGAGAGGAGGACACTGAAGCTTTCTTT; CDR3: CASRRGEEDTEAFF
D: NA; size: NA; J: TRBJ2-7; V: TRBV6-2/TRBV6-3; DNA: TGTGCCAGCAGCACCGGGACAAGTCTCCACGAGCAGTACTTC; CDR3: CASSTGTSLHEQYF